One and the same sample provided the 16 T cell receptor beta chains below, sequenced in a study of cytomegalovirus exposure and HLA in healthy donors. It was with 60 Vbeta and 13 Jbeta primers that the PCR ran. The assay was immunoSEQ multiplex PCR, and TCRdb's table has in-frame clones only and misses some. Of approximately 190,000 clones in the sample, about 84% were seen once. The sample comprised PBMCs. These receptors were collected from a woman aged 30 to 39 in good health and CMV-seropositive.

The chain employs TRBV5-4 and TRBJ2-3; no clear D. Germline V gives CDR1 SGHNT, CDR2 YYREEE (reference sequence). V was trimmed by 4 bases and J by 6 bases, leaving 6 bases between them. The CDR3 loop spans 11 amino acids. The CDR3 is CASSVSDTQYF. The CDR3 coding sequence is TGTGCCAGCAGCGTTTCTGATACGCAGTATTTT.

This clone turned up a few times. This chain connects TRBV28 to TRBJ2-2; D might be TRBD2 (6 bases). V lost 6 bases and J lost 7, with 9 bases in between. The CDR3 totals 12 residues. The germline V gene encodes CDR1 MDHEN and CDR2 SYDVKM. The CDR3 loop is CASRMGLGELFF. The CDR3 DNA follows: TGTGCCAGCAGAATGGGACTCGGGGAGCTGTTTTTT.

The chain recombines TRBV28 with TRBJ2-2, with 9 bases lining up with TRBD2. This CDR3 has 14 residues. V was clipped by 10 bases and J by 4 bases; unmatched bases: 7. Germline-derived CDR1 and CDR2 are MDHEN and SYDVKM. The CDR3, as DNA: TGTGCCACGATAGCGGGAGATAGCACCGGGGAGCTGTTTTTT. It is translated as CATIAGDSTGELFF.

This clone was observed once. V usage is TRBV30 and J usage is TRBJ1-2, with 10 bases that match TRBD1. Germline trimming cut 0 bases from V and 7 bases from J; bases unmatched to any gene: 8. Germline CDR1 GTSNPN, CDR2 SVGIG (reference sequence). The CDR3 contains 15 residues. CDR3 nucleotide sequence: TGTGCCTGGAGTGTACCCGGGACAGGGGCTTTTGGCTACACCTTC. Translated, it gives CAWSVPGTGAFGYTF.

About this clone: The CDR3 end shows no conserved phenylalanine or tryptophan, and so a read error is likely. This chain uses TRBV19 with TRBJ1-1, with D uncertain. CDR1 and CDR2 from the germline V gene are LNHDA and SQIVND (reference sequence). CDR3 length: 15 amino acids. Trimming took off 1 base at V and 5 bases at J, with 14 bases between the two ends. The chain's CDR3 is CASSIGGGSGTEAFL. The CDR3 DNA reads TGTGCCAGTAGTATAGGGGGAGGAAGTGGGACTGAAGCTTTCCTT.

The chain couples TRBV28 to TRBJ1-6, with a weak D call TRBD1 (6 bases). The CDR3 contains 17 residues. Trimming removed 5 bases at V and 1 base at J, with 15 bases between. The germline V gene has CDR1 MDHEN and CDR2 SYDVKM. The CDR3 is CASSPSRGLSYNSPLHF. The CDR3 bases are TGTGCCAGCAGTCCTTCCAGGGGCTTGTCCTATAATTCACCCCTCCACTTT.

This clone was detected a few times. The CDR3 nucleotides read TGTGCCAGCAGTGATCTGGCTGCCTTTACTGAAGCTTTCTTT. The encoded protein is CASSDLAAFTEAFF. This sequence joins TRBV2 and TRBJ1-1; D is uncertain. The CDR3 is 14 residues long. The germline V gene has CDR1 SNHLY and CDR2 FYNNEI. The V end lost 3 bases, the J end lost 5 bases, and 13 bases lay between the germline ends.

This clone has only one observation. V usage is TRBV5-8 and J usage is TRBJ1-2; TRBD1 matches 8 bases. Germline trimming cut 4 bases from V and 5 bases from J; bases unmatched to any gene: 4. This CDR3 is 13 amino acids long. Germline V gene lookup returns CDR1 SGHTS and CDR2 YDEGEE. CDR3: CASSLDRVYGYTF. CDR3 nucleotide sequence: TGTGCCAGCAGCCTGGACAGGGTTTATGGCTACACCTTC.

This chain links TRBV5-1 with TRBJ1-1; D perhaps matches TRBD1 (6 bases). V was trimmed by 4 bases and J by 4 bases, leaving 17 bases between them. This CDR3 has 15 residues. CDR1 is SGHRS and CDR2 is YFSETQ in the germline V gene. CDR3 DNA: TGCGCCAGCAGCCCCTCGGGGGGCTTGGGCACTGAAGCTTTCTTT. Protein sequence: CASSPSGGLGTEAFF.

The chain couples TRBV7-8 to TRBJ2-7; TRBD2 is a possible D gene (5 bases). This CDR3 contains 14 residues. Germline V lookup: CDR1 SGHVS, CDR2 FQNEAQ. With 3 bases removed from V and 0 bases from J, the gap between germline ends came to 9 bases. CDR3 protein: CASSLFAGSYEQYF. The CDR3 bases are TGTGCCAGCAGCTTGTTCGCGGGCTCCTACGAGCAGTACTTC.

This rearrangement joins TRBV6-5 to TRBJ1-5, with D perhaps matching TRBD1 (6 bases). Germline assignment: CDR1 MNHEY and CDR2 SVGAGI. V shed 4 bases and J shed 11 bases, with 15 bases lying between them. CDR3 size: 13 residues. The DNA for the CDR3 is TGTGCCAGCAGTTCCACTACAGGGAGGGCCCAGCATTTT. This gives the protein CASSSTTGRAQHF.

The chain combines TRBV10-2 with TRBJ1-1; 8 bases line up with TRBD1. The V gene end was trimmed by 6 bases and the J gene end by 0 bases; junction bases not matched to a gene: 0. This CDR3 comprises 13 residues. The germline V gene encodes CDR1 WSHSY and CDR2 SAAADI. The CDR3 DNA sequence: TGCGCCAGCAGGGACAGGGTGAACACTGAAGCTTTCTTT. It yields the protein CASRDRVNTEAFF.

The chain has TRBV5-4 and TRBJ2-1, with 8 bases matching TRBD2. CDR1 is SGHNT and CDR2 is YYREEE in the germline V gene (reference sequence). Unmatched junction bases numbered 11, after V lost 7 bases and J lost 8 bases. The CDR3 is 14 residues long. The CDR3 sequence is CASPGGVGGDEQFF. CDR3 sequence (DNA): TGTGCCAGCCCTGGGGGGGTCGGGGGGGATGAGCAGTTCTTC.

The chain joins TRBV15 to TRBJ2-5; unclear D gene. Germline V gene data show CDR1 as LNHNV and CDR2 as YYDKDF (reference sequence). The CDR3 covers 15 residues. Trimming removed 0 bases from V and 0 bases from J, with 8 bases in between. The CDR3 spells CATSRDRRNQETQYF. CDR3 sequence (DNA): TGTGCCACCAGCAGAGACCGGCGGAACCAAGAGACCCAGTACTTC.

The chain recombines TRBV11-2 with TRBJ2-4; 14 bases agree with TRBD2. The ends lost 5 bases at V and 0 bases at J; junction bases unmatched: 9. This CDR3 comprises 19 residues. Germline V gene data show CDR1 as SGHAT and CDR2 as FQNNGV. The CDR3 loop reads CASSQLRTSGGLAKNIQYF. The CDR3 DNA reads TGTGCCAGCAGCCAACTGAGGACTAGCGGGGGGTTAGCCAAAAACATTCAGTACTTC.

J is TRBJ2-3 and V is TRBV7-6, with 8 bases that match TRBD2. The CDR3 is made up of 16 amino acids. The junction had 8 bases not matched to a gene; V was cut back by 4 bases and J by 2 bases. Germline V gene data show CDR1 as SGHVS and CDR2 as FNYEAQ. The CDR3 DNA is TGTGCCAGCAGCTCCTTTGCTAGCGGGTTCACAGATACGCAGTATTTT. Its protein is CASSSFASGFTDTQYF.